Sequencing of this T cell receptor beta chain was carried out in a study of beta chain features in type 1 diabetes. Study-level points and caveats: Among all four CD4+ subsets, Type 1 diabetes patients had TCRB CDR3s that were moderately but significantly shorter.

This clone came up a few times. What it binds is unknown. Germline lookup yields CDR1 SQVTM and CDR2 ANQGSEA. CDR3 length: 15 residues. V lost 7 bases, J lost 1 base, and 10 bases stayed unmatched. All of the isolated RNA was reverse transcribed, so expressed TCRB transcripts were sequenced. Mean read depth for naive, central memory and regulatory T cell samples was some 3.8 million reads. This table comes from immunoSEQ multiplex PCR, and its TCRdb copy is limited to in-frame clones, with some not included. Counted here are under 850,000 clones, around 15% occurring once; the ten biggest clones make up approximately 0.022%.

This receptor was obtained from a man younger than 35 with type 1 diabetes. The sequenced sample was naive CD4+ T cells from blood. The chain uses TRBV29-1 and TRBJ1-5; the match to TRBD1 covers 7 bases. This CDR3 reads CSDPRTGGSNQPQHF. The CDR3 DNA reads TGCAGCGATCCCAGGACAGGCGGGAGCAATCAGCCCCAGCATTTT.